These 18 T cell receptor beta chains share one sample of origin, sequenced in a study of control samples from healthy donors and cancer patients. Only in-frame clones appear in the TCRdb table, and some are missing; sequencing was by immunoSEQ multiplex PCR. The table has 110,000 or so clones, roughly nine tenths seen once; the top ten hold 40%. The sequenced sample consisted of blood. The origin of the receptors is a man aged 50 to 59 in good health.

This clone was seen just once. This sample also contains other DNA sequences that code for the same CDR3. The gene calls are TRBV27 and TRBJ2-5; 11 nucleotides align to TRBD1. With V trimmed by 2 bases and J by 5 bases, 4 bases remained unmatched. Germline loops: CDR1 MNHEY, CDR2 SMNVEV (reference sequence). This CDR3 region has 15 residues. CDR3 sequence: CASSLGQGAYETQYF. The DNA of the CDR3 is TGTGCCAGCAGTTTAGGACAGGGGGCTTACGAGACCCAGTACTTC.

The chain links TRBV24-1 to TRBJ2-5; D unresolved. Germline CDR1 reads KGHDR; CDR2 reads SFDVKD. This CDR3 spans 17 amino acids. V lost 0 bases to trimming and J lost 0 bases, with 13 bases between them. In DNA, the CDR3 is TGTGCCACCAGTGATTTGGGTAGAGGAGACCACCAAGAGACCCAGTACTTC. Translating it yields CATSDLGRGDHQETQYF.

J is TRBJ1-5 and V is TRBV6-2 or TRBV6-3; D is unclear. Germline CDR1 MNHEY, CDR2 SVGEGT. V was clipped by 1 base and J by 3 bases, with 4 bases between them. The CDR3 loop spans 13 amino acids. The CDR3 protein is CASSYFPNQPQHF. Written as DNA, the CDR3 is TGTGCCAGCAGTTACTTTCCCAATCAGCCCCAGCATTTT.

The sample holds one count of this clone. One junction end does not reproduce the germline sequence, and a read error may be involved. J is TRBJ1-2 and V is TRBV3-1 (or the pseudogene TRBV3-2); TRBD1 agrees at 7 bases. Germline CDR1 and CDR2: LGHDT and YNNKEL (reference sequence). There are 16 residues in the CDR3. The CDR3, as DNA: TGTGCCAGCAGCCAGGGGAGCCGGGACAGTCCCTATGGCTACGCCTTC. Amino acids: CASSQGSRDSPYGYAF.

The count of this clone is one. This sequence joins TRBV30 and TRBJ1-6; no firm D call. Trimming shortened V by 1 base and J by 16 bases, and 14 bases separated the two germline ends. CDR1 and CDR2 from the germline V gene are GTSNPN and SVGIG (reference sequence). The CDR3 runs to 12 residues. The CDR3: CAWSETIGRLHF. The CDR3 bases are TGTGCCTGGAGTGAGACTATTGGGAGACTCCACTTT.

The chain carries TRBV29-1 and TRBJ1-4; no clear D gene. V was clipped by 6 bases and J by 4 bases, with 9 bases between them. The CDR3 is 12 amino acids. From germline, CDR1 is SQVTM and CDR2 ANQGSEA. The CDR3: CSVRILNEKLFF. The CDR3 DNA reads TGCAGCGTCAGGATCCTTAATGAAAAACTGTTTTTT.

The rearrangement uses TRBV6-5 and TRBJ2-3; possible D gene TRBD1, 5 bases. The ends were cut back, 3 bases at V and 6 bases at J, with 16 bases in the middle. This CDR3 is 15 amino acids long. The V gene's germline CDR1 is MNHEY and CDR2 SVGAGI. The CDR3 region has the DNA TGTGCCAGCAGTTATAGTTGGCAGGGTGGGGATACGCAGTATTTT. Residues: CASSYSWQGGDTQYF.

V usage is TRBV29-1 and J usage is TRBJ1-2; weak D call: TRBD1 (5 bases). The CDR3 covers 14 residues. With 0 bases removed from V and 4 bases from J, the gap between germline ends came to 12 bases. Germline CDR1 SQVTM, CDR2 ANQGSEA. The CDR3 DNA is TGCAGCGTTGAAGAACATCAGGGTTCCTATGGCTACACCTTC. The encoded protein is CSVEEHQGSYGYTF. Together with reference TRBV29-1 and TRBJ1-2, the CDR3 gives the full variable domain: SAVISQKPSRDICQRGTSLTIQCQVDSQVTMMFWYRQQPGQSLTLIATANQGSEATYESGFVIDKFPISRPNLTFSTLTVSNMSPEDSSIYLCSVEEHQGSYGYTFGSGTRLTVV.

This chain's CDR3 is CASSYGETQYF. The CDR3 bases are TGTGCCAGCAGTTACGGGGAGACCCAGTACTTC. The genes are TRBV6-5 and TRBJ2-5; no definite D call. The germline CDR1 and CDR2 sequences are MNHEY and SVGAGI. V lost 2 bases, J lost 5 bases, and 3 bases lay in between. The CDR3 extends over 11 amino acids.

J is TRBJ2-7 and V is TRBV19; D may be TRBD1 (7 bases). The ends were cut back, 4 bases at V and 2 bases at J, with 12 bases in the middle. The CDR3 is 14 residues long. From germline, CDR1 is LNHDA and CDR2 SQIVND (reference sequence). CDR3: CASSTAGQTYEQYF. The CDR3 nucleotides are TGTGCCAGTAGTACCGCGGGACAGACCTACGAGCAGTACTTC.

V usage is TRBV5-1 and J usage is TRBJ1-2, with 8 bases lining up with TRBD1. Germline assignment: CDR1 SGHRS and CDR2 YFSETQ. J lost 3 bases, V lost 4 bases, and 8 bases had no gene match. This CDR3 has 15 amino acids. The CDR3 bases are TGCGCCAGCAGCCCCGGGACAGGTCAAGACTATGGCTACACCTTC. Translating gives CASSPGTGQDYGYTF.

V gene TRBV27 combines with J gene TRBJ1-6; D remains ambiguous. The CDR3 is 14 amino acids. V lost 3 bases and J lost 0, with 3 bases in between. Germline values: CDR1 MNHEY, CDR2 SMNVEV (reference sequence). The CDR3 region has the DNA TGTGCCAGCAGTTTTAGCTCCTATAATTCACCCCTCCACTTT. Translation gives CASSFSSYNSPLHF.

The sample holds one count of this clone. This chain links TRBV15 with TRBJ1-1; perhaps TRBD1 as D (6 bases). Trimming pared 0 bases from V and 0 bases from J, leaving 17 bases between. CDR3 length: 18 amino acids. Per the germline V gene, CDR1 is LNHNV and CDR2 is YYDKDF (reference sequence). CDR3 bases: TGTGCCACCAGCAGAGATCGGTCCAGGGGTCTCATGAACACTGAAGCTTTCTTT. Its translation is CATSRDRSRGLMNTEAFF.

CDR3 nucleotide sequence: TGTGCCAGCAGCCAAGTAGGGAACAGGGACGTTGAGCAGTTCTTC. Its protein product is CASSQVGNRDVEQFF. V gene TRBV4-2 combines with J gene TRBJ2-1; D is perhaps TRBD1 (6 bases). CDR3 length: 15 residues. Germline V gives CDR1 LGHNA, CDR2 YNFKEQ. V lost 1 base and J lost 9, with 16 bases in between.

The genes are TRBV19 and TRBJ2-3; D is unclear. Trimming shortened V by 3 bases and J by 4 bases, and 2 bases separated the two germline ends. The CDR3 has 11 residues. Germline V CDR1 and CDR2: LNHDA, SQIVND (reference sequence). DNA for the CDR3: TGTGCCAGTAGTATGTCAGATACGCAGTATTTT. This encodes CASSMSDTQYF. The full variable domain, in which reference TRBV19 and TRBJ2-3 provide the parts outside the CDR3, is DGGITQSPKYLFRKEGQNVTLSCEQNLNHDAMYWYRQDPGQGLRLIYYSQIVNDFQKGDIAEGYSVSREKKESFPLTVTSAQKNPTAFYLCASSMSDTQYFGPGTRLTVL.

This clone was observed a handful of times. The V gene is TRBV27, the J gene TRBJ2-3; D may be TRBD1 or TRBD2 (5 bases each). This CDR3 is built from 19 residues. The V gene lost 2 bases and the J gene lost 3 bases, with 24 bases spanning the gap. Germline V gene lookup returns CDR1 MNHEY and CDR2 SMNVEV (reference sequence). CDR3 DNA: TGTGCCAGCAGTTTAGGCTCGGTACCCGTGACTACAGGAACAGATACGCAGTATTTT. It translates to CASSLGSVPVTTGTDTQYF.

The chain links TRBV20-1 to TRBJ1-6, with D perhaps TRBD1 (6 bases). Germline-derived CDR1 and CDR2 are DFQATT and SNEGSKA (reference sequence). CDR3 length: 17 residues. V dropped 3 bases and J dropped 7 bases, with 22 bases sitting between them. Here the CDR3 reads CSASTVQGRVLNSPLHF. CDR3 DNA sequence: TGCAGTGCTAGTACGGTTCAGGGGAGGGTCCTCAATTCACCCCTCCACTTT.

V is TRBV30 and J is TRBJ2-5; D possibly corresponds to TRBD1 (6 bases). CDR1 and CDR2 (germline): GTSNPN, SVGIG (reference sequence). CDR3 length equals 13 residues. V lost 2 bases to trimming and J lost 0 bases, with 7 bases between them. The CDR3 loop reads CAWSTGNQETQYF. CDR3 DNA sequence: TGTGCCTGGAGTACAGGGAACCAAGAGACCCAGTACTTC.